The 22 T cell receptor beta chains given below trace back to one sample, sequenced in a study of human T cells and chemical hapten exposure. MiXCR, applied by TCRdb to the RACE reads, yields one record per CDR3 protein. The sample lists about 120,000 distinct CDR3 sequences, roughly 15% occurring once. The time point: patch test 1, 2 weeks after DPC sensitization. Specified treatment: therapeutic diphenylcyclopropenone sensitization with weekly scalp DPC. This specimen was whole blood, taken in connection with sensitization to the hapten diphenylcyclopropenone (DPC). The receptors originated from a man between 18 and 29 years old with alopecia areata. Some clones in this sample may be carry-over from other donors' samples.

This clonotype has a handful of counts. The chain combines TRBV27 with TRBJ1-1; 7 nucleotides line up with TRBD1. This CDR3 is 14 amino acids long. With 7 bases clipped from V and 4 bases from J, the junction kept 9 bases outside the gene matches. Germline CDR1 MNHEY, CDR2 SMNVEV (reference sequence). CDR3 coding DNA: TGTGCCAGCAAAGTACAGGGGTTGGGCACTGAAGCTTTCTTT. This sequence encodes CASKVQGLGTEAFF.

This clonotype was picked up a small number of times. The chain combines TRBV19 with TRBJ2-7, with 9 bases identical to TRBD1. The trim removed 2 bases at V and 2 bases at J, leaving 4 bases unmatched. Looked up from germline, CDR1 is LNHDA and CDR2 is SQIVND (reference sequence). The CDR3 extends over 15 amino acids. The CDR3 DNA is TGTGCCAGTAGTATAAACCGGGACAGGGCCTACGAGCAGTACTTC. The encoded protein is CASSINRDRAYEQYF.

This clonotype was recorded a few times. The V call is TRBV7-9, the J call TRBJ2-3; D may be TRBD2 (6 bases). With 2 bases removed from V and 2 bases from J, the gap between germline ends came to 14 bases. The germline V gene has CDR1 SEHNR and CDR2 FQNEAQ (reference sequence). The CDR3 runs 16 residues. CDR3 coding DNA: TGTGCCAGCAGCTTATTGGCGGGGCAGCCCACAGATACGCAGTATTTT. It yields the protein CASSLLAGQPTDTQYF.

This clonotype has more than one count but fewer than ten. The CDR3 loop reads CASSAGLEAYEQYF. The CDR3 bases are TGCGCCAGCAGCGCCGGACTGGAAGCCTACGAGCAGTACTTC. This chain uses TRBV4-1 with TRBJ2-7; D may be TRBD2 (5 bases). V was cut by 5 bases and J by 2 bases, with 13 bases left in between. Germline CDR1 is MGHRA and CDR2 is YSYEKL. The CDR3 length is 14 residues.

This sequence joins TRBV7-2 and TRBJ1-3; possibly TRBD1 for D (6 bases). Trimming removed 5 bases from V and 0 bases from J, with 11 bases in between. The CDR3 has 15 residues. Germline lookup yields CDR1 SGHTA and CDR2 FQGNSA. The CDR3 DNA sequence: TGTGCCAGCAGCCCGGACAGCGCCTCTGGAAACACCATATATTTT. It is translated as CASSPDSASGNTIYF.

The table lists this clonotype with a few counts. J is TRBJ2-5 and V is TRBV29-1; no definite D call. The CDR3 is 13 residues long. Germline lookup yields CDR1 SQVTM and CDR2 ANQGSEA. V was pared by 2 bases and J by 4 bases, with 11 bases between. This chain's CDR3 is CSVENLPGETQYF. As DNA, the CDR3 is TGCAGCGTTGAAAACTTACCCGGAGAGACCCAGTACTTC. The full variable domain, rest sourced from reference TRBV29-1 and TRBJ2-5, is SAVISQKPSRDICQRGTSLTIQCQVDSQVTMMFWYRQQPGQSLTLIATANQGSEATYESGFVIDKFPISRPNLTFSTLTVSNMSPEDSSIYLCSVENLPGETQYFGPGTRLLVL.

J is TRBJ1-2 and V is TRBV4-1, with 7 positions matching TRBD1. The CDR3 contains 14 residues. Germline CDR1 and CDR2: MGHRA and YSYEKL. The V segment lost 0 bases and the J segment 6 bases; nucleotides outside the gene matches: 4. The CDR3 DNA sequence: TGCGCCAGCAGCCAAGAATTGGGACAGCATGGCTACACCTTC. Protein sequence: CASSQELGQHGYTF.

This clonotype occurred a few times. The CDR3 bases are TGTGCCAGCAGCTTCGGACTGATCCAAGAGACCCAGTACTTC. Translation gives CASSFGLIQETQYF. The genes are TRBV11-2 and TRBJ2-5; D might be TRBD2 (5 bases). From germline, CDR1 is SGHAT and CDR2 FQNNGV. V was clipped by 3 bases and J by 1 base, with 9 bases between them. This CDR3 has 14 amino acids.

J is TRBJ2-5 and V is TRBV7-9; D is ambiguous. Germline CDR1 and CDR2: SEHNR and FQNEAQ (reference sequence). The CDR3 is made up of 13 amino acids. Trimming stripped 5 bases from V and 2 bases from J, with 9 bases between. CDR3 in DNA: TGTGCCAGCAGCATGACCGAACAAGAGACCCAGTACTTC. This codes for CASSMTEQETQYF.

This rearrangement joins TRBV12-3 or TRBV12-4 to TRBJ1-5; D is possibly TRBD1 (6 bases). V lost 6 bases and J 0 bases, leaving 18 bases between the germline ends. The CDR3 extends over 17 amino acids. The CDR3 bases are TGTGCCAGCAGAGCCGGGACAAGTTCCAATAGCAATCAGCCCCAGCATTTT. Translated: CASRAGTSSNSNQPQHF.

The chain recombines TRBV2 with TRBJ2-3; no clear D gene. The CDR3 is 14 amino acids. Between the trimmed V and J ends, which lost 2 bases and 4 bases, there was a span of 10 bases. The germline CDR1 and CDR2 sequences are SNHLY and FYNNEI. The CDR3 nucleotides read TGTGCCAGCAGTGAATTTATATCGGCAGATACGCAGTATTTT. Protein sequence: CASSEFISADTQYF. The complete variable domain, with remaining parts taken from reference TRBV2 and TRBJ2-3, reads EPEVTQTPSHQVTQMGQEVILRCVPISNHLYFYWYRQILGQKVEFLVSFYNNEISEKSEIFDDQFSVERPDGSNFTLKIRSTKLEDSAMYFCASSEFISADTQYFGPGTRLTVL.

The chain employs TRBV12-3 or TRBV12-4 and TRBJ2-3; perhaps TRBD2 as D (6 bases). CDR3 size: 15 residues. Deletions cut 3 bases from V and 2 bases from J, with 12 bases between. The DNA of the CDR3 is TGTGCCAGCAGTTTCTGGGGGGTCCTCACAGATACGCAGTATTTT. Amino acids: CASSFWGVLTDTQYF.

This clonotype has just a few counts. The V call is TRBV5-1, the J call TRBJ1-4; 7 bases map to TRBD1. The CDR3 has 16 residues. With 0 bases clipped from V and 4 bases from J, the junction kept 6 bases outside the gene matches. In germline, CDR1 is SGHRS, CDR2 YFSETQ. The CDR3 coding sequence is TGCGCCAGCAGCTTGGGGGTGAGACAGGGTAATGAAAAACTGTTTTTT. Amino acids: CASSLGVRQGNEKLFF.

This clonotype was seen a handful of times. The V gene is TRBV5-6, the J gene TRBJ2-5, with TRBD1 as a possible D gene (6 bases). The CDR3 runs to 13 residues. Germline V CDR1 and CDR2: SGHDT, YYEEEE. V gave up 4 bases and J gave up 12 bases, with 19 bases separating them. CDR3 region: CASSVLDSPLKYF. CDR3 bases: TGTGCCAGCAGCGTACTGGACAGCCCGCTCAAGTACTTC.

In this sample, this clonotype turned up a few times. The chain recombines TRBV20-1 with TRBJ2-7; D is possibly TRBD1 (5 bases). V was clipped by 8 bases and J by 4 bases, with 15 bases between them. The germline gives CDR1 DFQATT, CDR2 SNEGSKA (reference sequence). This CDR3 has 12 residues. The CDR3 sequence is CSNRPQGYEQYF. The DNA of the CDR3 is TGCAGTAACAGGCCTCAGGGATACGAGCAGTACTTC.

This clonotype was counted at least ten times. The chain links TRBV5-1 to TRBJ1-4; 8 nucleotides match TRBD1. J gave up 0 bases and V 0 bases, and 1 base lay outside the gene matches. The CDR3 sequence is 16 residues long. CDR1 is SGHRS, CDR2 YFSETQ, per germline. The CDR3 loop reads CASSLGDRSTNEKLFF. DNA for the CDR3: TGCGCCAGCAGCTTGGGGGACAGGTCAACTAATGAAAAACTGTTTTTT.

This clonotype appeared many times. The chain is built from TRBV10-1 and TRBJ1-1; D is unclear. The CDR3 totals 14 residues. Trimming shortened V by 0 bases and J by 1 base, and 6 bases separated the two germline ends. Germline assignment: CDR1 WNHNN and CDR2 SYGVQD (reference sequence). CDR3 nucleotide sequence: TGCGCCAGCAGTGAGTCCACGGCGAACACTGAAGCTTTCTTT. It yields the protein CASSESTANTEAFF.

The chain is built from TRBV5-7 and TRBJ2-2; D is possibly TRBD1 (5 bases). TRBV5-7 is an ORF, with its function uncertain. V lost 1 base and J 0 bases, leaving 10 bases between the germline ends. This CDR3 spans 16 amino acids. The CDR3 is CASSLPKGPNTGELFF. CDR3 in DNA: TGTGCCAGCAGCTTGCCTAAGGGGCCGAACACCGGGGAGCTGTTTTTT.

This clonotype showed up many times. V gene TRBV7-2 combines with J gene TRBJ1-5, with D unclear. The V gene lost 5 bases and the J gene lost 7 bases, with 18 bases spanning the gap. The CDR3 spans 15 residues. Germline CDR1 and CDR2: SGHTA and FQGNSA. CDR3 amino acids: CASSPEPFGRQPQHF. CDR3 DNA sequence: TGTGCCAGCAGCCCGGAACCTTTTGGGAGACAGCCCCAGCATTTT.

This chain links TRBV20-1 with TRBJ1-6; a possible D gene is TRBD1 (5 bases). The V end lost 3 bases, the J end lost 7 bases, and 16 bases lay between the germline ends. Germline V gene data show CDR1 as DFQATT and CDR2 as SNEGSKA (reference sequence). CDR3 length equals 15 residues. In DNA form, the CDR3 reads TGCAGTGCTAGGAGGGGCCTGGTCGGAAATTCACCCCTCCACTTT. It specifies CSARRGLVGNSPLHF.

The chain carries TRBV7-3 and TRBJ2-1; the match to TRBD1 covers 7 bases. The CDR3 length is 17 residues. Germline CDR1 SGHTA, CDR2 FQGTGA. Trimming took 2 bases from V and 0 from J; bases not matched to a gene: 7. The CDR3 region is CASSLLGGISSYNEQFF. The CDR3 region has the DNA TGTGCCAGCAGCTTATTAGGGGGCATAAGCTCCTACAATGAGCAGTTCTTC.

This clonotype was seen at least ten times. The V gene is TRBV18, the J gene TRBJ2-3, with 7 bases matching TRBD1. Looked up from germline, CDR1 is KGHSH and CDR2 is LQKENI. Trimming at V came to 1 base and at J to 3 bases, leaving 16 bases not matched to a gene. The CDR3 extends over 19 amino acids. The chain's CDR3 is CASSPRQKGQNLLTDTQYF. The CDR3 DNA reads TGTGCCAGCTCACCACGGCAGAAGGGACAGAACCTCCTAACAGATACGCAGTATTTT.